The T cell receptor beta chain described here comes from a study of blood T cell repertoires in COVID-19. Sequenced by immunoSEQ multiplex PCR; TCRdb stores in-frame clones only, minus some. The repertoire includes under 150,000 clones, around 88% of them detected once, and 5.5% to 6% sits in the top ten. This receptor was obtained from a man older than 75 with active or convalescent COVID-19. The sequenced material came from peripheral blood.

The CDR3 DNA sequence: TGTGCCAGCAGTGACTCGATTTCGGGGGGTACGCAGTATTTT. This codes for CASSDSISGGTQYF. V is TRBV6-4 and J is TRBJ2-3, with 7 bases that match TRBD2. The ends lost 0 bases at V and 8 bases at J; junction bases unmatched: 5. CDR3 length: 14 residues. CDR1 is MRHNA, CDR2 SNTAGT, per germline.